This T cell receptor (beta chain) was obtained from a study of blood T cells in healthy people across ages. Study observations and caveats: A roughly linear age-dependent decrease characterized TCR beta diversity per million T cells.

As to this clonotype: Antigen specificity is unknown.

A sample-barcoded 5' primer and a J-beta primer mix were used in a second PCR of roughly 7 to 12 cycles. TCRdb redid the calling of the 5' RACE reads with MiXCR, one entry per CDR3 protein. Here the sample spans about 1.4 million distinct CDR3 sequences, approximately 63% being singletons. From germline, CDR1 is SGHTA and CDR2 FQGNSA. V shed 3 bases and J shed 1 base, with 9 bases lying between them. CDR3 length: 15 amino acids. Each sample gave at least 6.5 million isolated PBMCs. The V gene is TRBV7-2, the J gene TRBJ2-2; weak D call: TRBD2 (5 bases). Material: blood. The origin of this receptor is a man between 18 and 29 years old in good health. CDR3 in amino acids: CASSLVAKNTGELFF. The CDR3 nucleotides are TGTGCCAGCAGCTTGGTAGCGAAGAACACCGGGGAGCTGTTTTTT.